This entry concerns a single TCR beta chain. Source study methods: Using reference gene primer amplification, nucleated cell counts were estimated. Assay used: immunoSEQ multiplex PCR; TCRdb lists only in-frame clones, some missing. For V, J and clone size, that table is used; D and trimming come from the DNA. This sample yields some 100,000 clones, of which 80% to 90% are seen a single time; less than 1.5% belongs to the top ten. This sample was taken from a study of blood T cell repertoires in COVID-19. Across the study: The analysed material was cDNA or gDNA that came from T cells, B-cell-depleted T cells, or PBMCs.

CDR1 is WSHSY and CDR2 is SAAADI in the germline V gene. Trimming stripped 7 bases from V and 6 bases from J, with 15 bases between. This CDR3 contains 14 residues. This chain uses TRBV10-2 with TRBJ2-2; weak D call: TRBD1 (6 bases). The specimen was peripheral blood. The clonotype comes from a human donor in a cohort sampled during active COVID-19. CDR3 loop: CASTLARGPGELFF. CDR3 nucleotide sequence: TGCGCCAGCACCCTCGCCAGGGGCCCCGGGGAGCTGTTTTTT.